What follows are 14 T cell receptor beta chains derived from one specimen sequenced in a study of blood T cell repertoires in COVID-19. The data were produced by immunoSEQ multiplex PCR, yet TCRdb's version contains in-frame clones alone and is incomplete. The table lists 200,000 to 250,000 clones, almost 85% of them singletons, with more than 10% in the top ten. Sequenced input: peripheral blood. These receptors were collected from a woman in her thirties or forties with acute or convalescent COVID-19.

In regard to this clone: Its ends do not fully match the called genes, so a read error is possible. The genes are TRBV18 and TRBJ1-1, with 7 positions matching TRBD1. The V gene's germline CDR1 is KGHSH and CDR2 LQKENI. The CDR3 is 15 amino acids. In DNA, the CDR3 is TGTGCCAGCTCGGGTTACCGGGACAGTCAGGGCACTAAATCTTTT. Its translation is CASSGYRDSQGTKSF.

The chain has TRBV5-4 and TRBJ2-7, with TRBD2 matching 10 bases. Trimming removed 5 bases from V and 6 bases from J; junction bases left unmatched: 5. Germline assignment: CDR1 SGHNT and CDR2 YYREEE (reference sequence). The length of the CDR3 is 13 residues. CDR3 loop: CASRASGRGEQYF. In DNA form, the CDR3 reads TGTGCCAGCAGGGCTAGCGGGAGAGGCGAGCAGTACTTC.

The V gene is TRBV28, the J gene TRBJ2-1, with 12 bases lining up with TRBD2. V lost 5 bases, J lost 14 bases, and 4 bases stayed unmatched. The CDR3 is made up of 12 amino acids. Germline CDR1 MDHEN, CDR2 SYDVKM. The CDR3 reads CASSLAGGTKFF. The CDR3 DNA follows: TGTGCCAGCAGTCTAGCGGGAGGGACGAAGTTCTTC.

CDR3 residues: CASSPSGGGLHTGEQYF. CDR3 DNA sequence: TGTGCCAGCTCACCATCCGGGGGGGGCCTTCATACTGGAGAGCAGTACTTC. The gene calls are TRBV18 and TRBJ2-7, with 8 bases aligning to TRBD2. From germline, CDR1 is KGHSH and CDR2 LQKENI. J gave up 7 bases and V 2 bases, and 16 bases lay outside the gene matches. The CDR3 contains 17 residues. Looking up the rest from reference TRBV18 and TRBJ2-7 gives the full variable domain: NAGVMQNPRHLVRRRGQEARLRCSPMKGHSHVYWYRQLPEEGLKFMVYLQKENIIDESGMPKERFSAEFPKEGPSILRIQQVVRGDSAAYFCASSPSGGGLHTGEQYFGPGTRLTVT.

The chain links TRBV5-4 to TRBJ2-5; TRBD2 matches 10 bases. In germline, CDR1 is SGHNT, CDR2 YYREEE (reference sequence). CDR3 length: 15 amino acids. V dropped 4 bases and J dropped 5; count of bases not matched to a gene: 8. CDR3 protein: CASSRVLAGSETQYF. In nucleotides, the CDR3 is TGTGCCAGCAGCCGGGTACTAGCGGGATCTGAGACCCAGTACTTC.

This clone appeared a few times. The J gene is TRBJ1-2, the V gene TRBV7-6; the match to TRBD1 covers 10 bases. Germline V gene lookup returns CDR1 SGHVS and CDR2 FNYEAQ. The CDR3 spans 16 residues. With 1 base clipped from V and 3 bases from J, the junction kept 5 bases outside the gene matches. As DNA, the CDR3 is TGTGCCAGCAGCTTAGTGCCGACAGGGGGCGACTATGGCTACACCTTC. It yields the protein CASSLVPTGGDYGYTF.

This clone came up once. The chain recombines TRBV2 with TRBJ2-7; TRBD1 agrees at 8 bases. The CDR3 consists of 14 residues. CDR1 SNHLY and CDR2 FYNNEI come from the germline V gene. J gave up 5 bases and V 8 bases, and 11 bases lay outside the gene matches. CDR3 DNA sequence: TGTGCCAGCCTTGAGGGGCAGGGGGCTAACGAGCAGTACTTC. Translation: CASLEGQGANEQYF.

The gene calls are TRBV5-1 and TRBJ2-3; no clear D. V shed 3 bases and J shed 2 bases, with 10 bases lying between them. The CDR3 runs to 14 residues. Germline-derived CDR1 and CDR2 are SGHRS and YFSETQ. The chain's CDR3 is CASSSSYFTDTQYF. The CDR3 bases are TGCGCCAGCAGCTCAAGCTATTTCACAGATACGCAGTATTTT.

The chain has TRBV29-1 and TRBJ1-2, with 7 bases fitting TRBD1. The germline gives CDR1 SQVTM, CDR2 ANQGSEA. The CDR3 loop spans 13 amino acids. V was clipped by 4 bases and J by 0 bases; unmatched bases: 2. The CDR3 spells CSVGQGTNYGYTF. The DNA for the CDR3 is TGCAGCGTTGGACAGGGCACTAACTATGGCTACACCTTC.

The chain joins TRBV11-2 to TRBJ2-3; D is perhaps TRBD1 (6 bases). The V gene's germline CDR1 is SGHAT and CDR2 FQNNGV. The CDR3 runs to 13 residues. V lost 6 bases to trimming and J lost 4 bases, with 11 bases between them. The chain's CDR3 is CASRPGTSDTQYF. CDR3 nucleotide sequence: TGTGCCAGCAGACCCGGGACATCAGATACGCAGTATTTT.

The chain has TRBV19 and TRBJ1-1; D perhaps matches TRBD1 (5 bases). This CDR3 has 14 amino acids. Germline CDR1 is LNHDA and CDR2 is SQIVND (reference sequence). Trimming removed 7 bases at V and 8 bases at J, with 20 bases between. CDR3 sequence reads: CASIGTLAVGEAFF. CDR3 DNA sequence: TGTGCCAGTATCGGGACTCTAGCGGTCGGGGAAGCTTTCTTT.

The sample holds a few counts of this clone. V usage is TRBV11-1 and J usage is TRBJ2-1; possibly TRBD1 for D (7 bases). CDR3 size: 15 residues. The V end was cut by 6 bases, the J end by 1 base, with 13 bases between. Germline values: CDR1 SGHAT, CDR2 FQDESV (reference sequence). CDR3 in DNA: TGTGCCAGCAGACCCCAGGGGGGATCCTACAATGAGCAGTTCTTC. Translation: CASRPQGGSYNEQFF. The variable domain in full, with the rest retrieved from reference TRBV11-1 and TRBJ2-1, is EAEVAQSPRYKITEKSQAVAFWCDPISGHATLYWYRQILGQGPELLVQFQDESVVDDSQLPKDRFSAERLKGVDSTLKIQPAELGDSAMYLCASRPQGGSYNEQFFGPGTRLTVL.

This clone was seen once. DNA of the CDR3: TGTCCACTAAAGGGTTCCTTAAGGGGGAGGGGGTTCTTC. Protein sequence: CPLKGSLRGRGFF. The J gene is TRBJ2-1, the V gene TRBV12-5, with D maybe TRBD2 (7 bases). This CDR3 is 13 amino acids long. CDR1 is LGHNT and CDR2 is FRNRAP in the germline V gene.

This chain connects TRBV19 to TRBJ1-3; TRBD1 is a possible D gene (6 bases). V was trimmed by 3 bases and J by 4 bases, leaving 13 bases between them. The CDR3 spans 15 residues. Germline values: CDR1 LNHDA, CDR2 SQIVND (reference sequence). CDR3 residues: CASSILQGAGNTIYF. The CDR3 DNA is TGTGCCAGTAGTATTCTACAGGGCGCCGGAAACACCATATATTTT. Combining the CDR3 with reference TRBV19 and TRBJ1-3 gives the whole variable domain DGGITQSPKYLFRKEGQNVTLSCEQNLNHDAMYWYRQDPGQGLRLIYYSQIVNDFQKGDIAEGYSVSREKKESFPLTVTSAQKNPTAFYLCASSILQGAGNTIYFGEGSWLTVV.